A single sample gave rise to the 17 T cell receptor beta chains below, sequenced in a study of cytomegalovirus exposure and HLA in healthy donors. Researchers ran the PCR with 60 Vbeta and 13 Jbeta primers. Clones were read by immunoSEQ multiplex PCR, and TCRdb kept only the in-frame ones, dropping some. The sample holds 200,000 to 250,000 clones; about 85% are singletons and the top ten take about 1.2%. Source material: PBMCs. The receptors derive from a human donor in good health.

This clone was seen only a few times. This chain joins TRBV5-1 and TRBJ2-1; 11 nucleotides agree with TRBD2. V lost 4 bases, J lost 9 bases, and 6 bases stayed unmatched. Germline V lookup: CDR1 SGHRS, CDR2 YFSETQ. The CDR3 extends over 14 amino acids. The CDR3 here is CASSPTGTSGEQFF. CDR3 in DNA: TGCGCCAGCAGCCCCACCGGGACTAGCGGTGAGCAGTTCTTC.

The CDR3 loop is CASSWESSWVTQYF. CDR3 nucleotides: TGCGCCAGCAGCTGGGAGAGTAGTTGGGTGACCCAGTACTTC. The gene calls are TRBV5-1 and TRBJ2-5; D perhaps matches TRBD2 (5 bases). CDR3 length equals 14 residues. Trimming removed 3 bases at V and 7 bases at J, with 16 bases between. Germline V gives CDR1 SGHRS, CDR2 YFSETQ.

CDR3 in amino acids: CASSPSSGSRGEQFF. The CDR3 nucleotides are TGTGCCAGCAGCCCCTCTAGCGGGAGCCGCGGTGAGCAGTTCTTC. The rearrangement links TRBV7-3 to TRBJ2-1; 10 bases agree with TRBD2. The CDR3 is 15 residues long. V was clipped by 5 bases and J by 9 bases; unmatched bases: 10. The V gene's germline CDR1 is SGHTA and CDR2 FQGTGA.

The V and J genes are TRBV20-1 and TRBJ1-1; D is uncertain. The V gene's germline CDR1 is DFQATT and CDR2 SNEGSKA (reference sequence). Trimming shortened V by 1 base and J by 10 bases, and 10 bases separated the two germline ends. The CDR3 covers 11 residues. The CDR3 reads CSARGHEGAFF. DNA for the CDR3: TGCAGTGCTAGAGGACACGAAGGAGCTTTCTTT.

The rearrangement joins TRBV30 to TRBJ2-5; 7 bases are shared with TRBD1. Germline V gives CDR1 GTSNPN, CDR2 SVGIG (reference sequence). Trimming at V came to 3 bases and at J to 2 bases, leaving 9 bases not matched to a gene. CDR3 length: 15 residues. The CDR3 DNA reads TGTGCCTGGAGCGAAGGACAGGCCGGGCAAGAGACCCAGTACTTC. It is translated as CAWSEGQAGQETQYF.

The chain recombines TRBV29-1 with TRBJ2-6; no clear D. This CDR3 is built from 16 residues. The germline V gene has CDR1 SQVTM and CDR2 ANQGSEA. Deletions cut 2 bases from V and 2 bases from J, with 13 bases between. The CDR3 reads CSVESTAIPGANVLTF. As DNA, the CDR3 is TGCAGCGTTGAATCTACCGCAATTCCTGGGGCCAACGTCCTGACTTTC.

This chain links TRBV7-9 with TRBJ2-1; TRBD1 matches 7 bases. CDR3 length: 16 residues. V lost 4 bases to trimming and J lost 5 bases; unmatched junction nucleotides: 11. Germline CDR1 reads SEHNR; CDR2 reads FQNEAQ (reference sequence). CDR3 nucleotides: TGTGCCAGCAGCTCTATCCCGGACAGGAGAGACAATGAGCAGTTCTTC. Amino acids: CASSSIPDRRDNEQFF.

CDR3 in DNA: TGTGCCAGCAGCCTACTAGTTGCTGGGGCCAACGTCCTGACTTTC. Translating gives CASSLLVAGANVLTF. The chain recombines TRBV6-1 with TRBJ2-6; a weak D match, TRBD2 (5 bases). There are 15 residues in the CDR3. Germline lookup yields CDR1 MNHNS and CDR2 SASEGT. Trimming cost V 6 bases and J 2 bases, with 11 bases left between them.

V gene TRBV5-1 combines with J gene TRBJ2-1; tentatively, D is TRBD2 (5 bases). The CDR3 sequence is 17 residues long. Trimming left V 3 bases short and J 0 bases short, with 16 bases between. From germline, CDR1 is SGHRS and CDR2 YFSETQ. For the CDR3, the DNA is TGCGCCAGCAGCTCGGAGGCGCGGCTCCACTCCTACAATGAGCAGTTCTTC. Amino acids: CASSSEARLHSYNEQFF.

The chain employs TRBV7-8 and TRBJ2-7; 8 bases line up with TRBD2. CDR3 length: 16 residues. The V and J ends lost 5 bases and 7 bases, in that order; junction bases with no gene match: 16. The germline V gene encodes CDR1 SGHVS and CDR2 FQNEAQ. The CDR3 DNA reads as TGTGCCAGCAGCCCCGACGGGGCTAGCGGGCGGGGAGAGCAGTACTTC. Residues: CASSPDGASGRGEQYF.

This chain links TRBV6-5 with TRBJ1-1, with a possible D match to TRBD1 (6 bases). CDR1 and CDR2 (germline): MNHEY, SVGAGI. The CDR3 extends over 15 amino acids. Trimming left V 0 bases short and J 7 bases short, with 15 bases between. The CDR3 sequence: CASSYSGGGGGEAFF. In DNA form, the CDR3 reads TGTGCCAGCAGTTACTCTGGAGGGGGGGGAGGTGAAGCTTTCTTT.

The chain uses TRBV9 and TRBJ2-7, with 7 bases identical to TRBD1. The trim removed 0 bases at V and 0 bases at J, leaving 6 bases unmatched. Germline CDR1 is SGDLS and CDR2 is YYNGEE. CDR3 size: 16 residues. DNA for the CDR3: TGTGCCAGCAGCGTAGTAAAGGGGGACAGCTCCTACGAGCAGTACTTC. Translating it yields CASSVVKGDSSYEQYF. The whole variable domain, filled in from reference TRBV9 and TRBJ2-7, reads DSGVTQTPKHLITATGQRVTLRCSPRSGDLSVYWYQQSLDQGLQFLIQYYNGEERAKGNILERFSAQQFPDLHSELNLSSLELGDSALYFCASSVVKGDSSYEQYFGPGTRLTVT.

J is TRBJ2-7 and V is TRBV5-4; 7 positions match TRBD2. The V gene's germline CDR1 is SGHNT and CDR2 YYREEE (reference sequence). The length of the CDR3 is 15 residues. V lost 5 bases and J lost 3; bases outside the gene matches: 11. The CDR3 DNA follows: TGTGCCAGCAGACCTCTACCAGCGGGGCACTACGAGCAGTACTTC. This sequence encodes CASRPLPAGHYEQYF.

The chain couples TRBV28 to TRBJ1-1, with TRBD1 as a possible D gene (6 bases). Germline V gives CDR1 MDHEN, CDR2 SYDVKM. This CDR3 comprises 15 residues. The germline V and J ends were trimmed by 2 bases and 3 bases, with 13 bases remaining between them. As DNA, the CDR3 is TGTGCCAGCAGTTTACCGGGGGGCGGTGACACTGAAGCTTTCTTT. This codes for CASSLPGGGDTEAFF.

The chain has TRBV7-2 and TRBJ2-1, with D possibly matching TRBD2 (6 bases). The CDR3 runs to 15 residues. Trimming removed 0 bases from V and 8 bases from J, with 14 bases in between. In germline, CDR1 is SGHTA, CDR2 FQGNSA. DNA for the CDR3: TGTGCCAGCAGCTTAGCCGGGAGAGGATGGGATGAGCAGTTCTTC. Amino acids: CASSLAGRGWDEQFF.

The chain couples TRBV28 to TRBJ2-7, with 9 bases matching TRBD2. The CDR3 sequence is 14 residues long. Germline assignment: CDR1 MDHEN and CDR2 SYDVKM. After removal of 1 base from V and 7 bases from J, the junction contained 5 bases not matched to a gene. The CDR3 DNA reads TGTGCCAGCAGTTTATTTATTGCGGGAGGGGAGCAGTACTTC. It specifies CASSLFIAGGEQYF. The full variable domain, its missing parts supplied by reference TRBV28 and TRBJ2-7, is DVKVTQSSRYLVKRTGEKVFLECVQDMDHENMFWYRQDPGLGLRLIYFSYDVKMKEKGDIPEGYSVSREKKERFSLILESASTNQTSMYLCASSLFIAGGEQYFGPGTRLTVT.

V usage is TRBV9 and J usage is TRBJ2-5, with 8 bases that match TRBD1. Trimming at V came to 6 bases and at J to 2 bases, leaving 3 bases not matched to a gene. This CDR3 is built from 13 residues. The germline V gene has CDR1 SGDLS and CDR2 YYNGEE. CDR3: CASIGTGQETQYF. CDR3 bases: TGTGCCAGCATCGGGACAGGACAAGAGACCCAGTACTTC. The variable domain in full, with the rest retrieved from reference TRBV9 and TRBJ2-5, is DSGVTQTPKHLITATGQRVTLRCSPRSGDLSVYWYQQSLDQGLQFLIQYYNGEERAKGNILERFSAQQFPDLHSELNLSSLELGDSALYFCASIGTGQETQYFGPGTRLLVL.